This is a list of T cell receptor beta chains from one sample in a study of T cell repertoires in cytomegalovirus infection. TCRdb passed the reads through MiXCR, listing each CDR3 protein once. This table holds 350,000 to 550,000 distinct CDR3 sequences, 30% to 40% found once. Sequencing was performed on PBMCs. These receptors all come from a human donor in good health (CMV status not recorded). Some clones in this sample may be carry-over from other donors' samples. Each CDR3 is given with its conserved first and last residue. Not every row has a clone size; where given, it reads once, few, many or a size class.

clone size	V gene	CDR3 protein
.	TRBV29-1	CSVKAGLPNEQFF
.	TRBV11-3	CASSPSLGGVSTDTQYF
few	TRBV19	CASCGDRSSYNEQFF
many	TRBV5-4	CASSLGYRTTTGTQYF
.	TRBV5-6	CASSLASGGRRVDEQFF
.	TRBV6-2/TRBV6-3	CASSQPGKGGSYEQYF
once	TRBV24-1	CATSDLRGFTF
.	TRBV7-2	CASSTRSATAVGQETQYF
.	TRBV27	CASSVRRQSYGYTF
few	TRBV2	CASRPLPQGVFLWGEQFF
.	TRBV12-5	CASGLTSPGFEGYTF
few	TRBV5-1	CASSLEKPSSYEQYF
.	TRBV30	CAWSQDANIQYF
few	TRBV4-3	CASSQGSGQGNEKLFF
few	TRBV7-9	CASSSGNLGFTYNEQFF
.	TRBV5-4	CASSSDGTGYGYTF
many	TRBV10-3	CAIRMVEGREAFF
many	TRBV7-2	CASSSRGTEANYGYTF
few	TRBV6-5	CASSYNQALGEQFF
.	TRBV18	CASSSARTNEKLFF
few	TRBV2	CASSENPGRRPSSYEQYF
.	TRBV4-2	CASSLQHSGGSTDTQYF
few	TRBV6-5	CASSYSGQGQNQPQHF
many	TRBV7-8	CASSLGTGRNEKLFF
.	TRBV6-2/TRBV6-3	CASREPGLSYEQYF
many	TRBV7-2	CASSRLAVAETQYF
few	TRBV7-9	CAVQTGGYNEQFF
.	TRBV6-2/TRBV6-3	CASSQDRSGYEQYF
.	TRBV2	CASSSRREQETQYF
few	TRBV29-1	CSVLPQGRTGGGGTEAFF
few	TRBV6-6	CASSPNTGFGNSNQPQHF
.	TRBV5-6	CASRLNPFRGGGIVDEQFF
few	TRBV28	CASREGSWYF
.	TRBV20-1	CSASPINRGLNTEAFF
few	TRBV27	CASSLLRDTLTSSYEQYF
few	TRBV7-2	CASSPAPTQYGYTF
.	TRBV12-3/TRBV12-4	CASSLMGSGGFSTDTQYF
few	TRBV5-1	CASSLGGQNSPLHF
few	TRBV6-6	CASSDIWKQTKTSGHYNEQFF
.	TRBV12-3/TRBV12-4	CASSLGGGGLGEQYF
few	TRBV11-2	CASSLMGGGVGTQYF